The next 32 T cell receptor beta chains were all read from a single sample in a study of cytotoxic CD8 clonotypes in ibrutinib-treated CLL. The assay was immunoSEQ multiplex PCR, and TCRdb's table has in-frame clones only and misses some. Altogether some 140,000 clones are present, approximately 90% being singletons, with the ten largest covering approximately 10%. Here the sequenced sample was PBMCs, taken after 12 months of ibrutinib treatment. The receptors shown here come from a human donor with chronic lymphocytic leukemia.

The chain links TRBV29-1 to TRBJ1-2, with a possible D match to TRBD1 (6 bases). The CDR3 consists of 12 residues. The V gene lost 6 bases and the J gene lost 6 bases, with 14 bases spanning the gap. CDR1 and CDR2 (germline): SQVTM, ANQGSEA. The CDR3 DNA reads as TGCAGCGTGGAGAGGGGGATTGATGGCTACACCTTC. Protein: CSVERGIDGYTF.

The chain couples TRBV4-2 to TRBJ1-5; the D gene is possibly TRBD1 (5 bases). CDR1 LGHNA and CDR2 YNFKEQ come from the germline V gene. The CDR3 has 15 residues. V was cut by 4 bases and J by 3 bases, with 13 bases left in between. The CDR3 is CASSLEGQDNQPQHF. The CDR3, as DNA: TGTGCCAGCAGCCTAGAGGGGCAGGACAATCAGCCCCAGCATTTT.

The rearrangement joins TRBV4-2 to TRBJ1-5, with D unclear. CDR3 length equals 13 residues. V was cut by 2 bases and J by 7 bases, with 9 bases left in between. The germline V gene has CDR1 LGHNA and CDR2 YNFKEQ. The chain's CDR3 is CASSQTDGQPQHF. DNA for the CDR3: TGTGCCAGCAGCCAAACGGACGGACAGCCCCAGCATTTT.

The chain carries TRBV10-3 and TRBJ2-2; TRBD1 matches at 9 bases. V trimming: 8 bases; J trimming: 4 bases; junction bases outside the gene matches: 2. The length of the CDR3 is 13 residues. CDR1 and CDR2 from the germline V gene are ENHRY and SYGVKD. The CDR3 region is CAIRQGVTGELFF. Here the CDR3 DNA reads TGTGCCATCCGACAGGGGGTCACCGGGGAGCTGTTTTTT.

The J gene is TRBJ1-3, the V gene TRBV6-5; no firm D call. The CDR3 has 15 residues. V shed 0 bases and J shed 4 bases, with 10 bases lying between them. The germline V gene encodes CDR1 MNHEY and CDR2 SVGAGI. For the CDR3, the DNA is TGTGCCAGCAGTTACTCAAGTGGTTACGGAAACACCATATATTTT. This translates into CASSYSSGYGNTIYF.

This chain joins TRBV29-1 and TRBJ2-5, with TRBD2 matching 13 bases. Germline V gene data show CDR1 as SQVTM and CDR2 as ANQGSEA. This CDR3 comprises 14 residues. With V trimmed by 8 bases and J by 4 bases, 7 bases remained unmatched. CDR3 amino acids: CSSAGTSGIETQYF. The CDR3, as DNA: TGCAGCTCAGCCGGGACTAGCGGGATAGAGACCCAGTACTTC.

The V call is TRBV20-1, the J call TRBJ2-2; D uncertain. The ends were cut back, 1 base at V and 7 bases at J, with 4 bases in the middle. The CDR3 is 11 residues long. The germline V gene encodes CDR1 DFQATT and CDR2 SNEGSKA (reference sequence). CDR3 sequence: CSARAYGELFF. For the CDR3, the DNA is TGCAGTGCTAGAGCTTACGGGGAGCTGTTTTTT.

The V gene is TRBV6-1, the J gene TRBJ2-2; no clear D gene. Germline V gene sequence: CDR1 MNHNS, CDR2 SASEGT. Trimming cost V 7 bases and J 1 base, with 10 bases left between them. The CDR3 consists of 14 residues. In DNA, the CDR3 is TGTGCCAGCATGGCGGTCCGGAACACCGGGGAGCTGTTTTTT. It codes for CASMAVRNTGELFF.

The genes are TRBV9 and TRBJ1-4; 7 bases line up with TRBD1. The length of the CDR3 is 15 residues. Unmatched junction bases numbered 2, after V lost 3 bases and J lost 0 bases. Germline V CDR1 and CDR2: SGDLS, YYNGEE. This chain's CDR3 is CASSAGQTTNEKLFF. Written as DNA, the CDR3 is TGTGCCAGCAGCGCGGGACAGACAACTAATGAAAAACTGTTTTTT.

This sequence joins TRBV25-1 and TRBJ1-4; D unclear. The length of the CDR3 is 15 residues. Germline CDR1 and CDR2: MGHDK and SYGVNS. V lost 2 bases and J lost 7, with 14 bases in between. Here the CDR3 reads CASSEQNSAAEKLFF. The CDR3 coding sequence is TGTGCCAGCAGTGAACAAAACTCAGCGGCTGAAAAACTGTTTTTT. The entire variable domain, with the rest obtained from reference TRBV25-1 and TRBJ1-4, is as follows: EADIYQTPRYLVIGTGKKITLECSQTMGHDKMYWYQQDPGMELHLIHYSYGVNSTEKGDLSSESTVSRIRTEHFPLTLESARPSHTSQYLCASSEQNSAAEKLFFGSGTQLSVL.

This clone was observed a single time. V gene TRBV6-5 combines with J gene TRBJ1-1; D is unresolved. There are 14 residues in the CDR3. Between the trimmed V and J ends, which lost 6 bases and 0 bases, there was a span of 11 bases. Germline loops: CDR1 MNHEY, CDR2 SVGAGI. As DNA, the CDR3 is TGTGCCAGCAGACTTGGGCGTCTGAACACTGAAGCTTTCTTT. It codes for CASRLGRLNTEAFF.

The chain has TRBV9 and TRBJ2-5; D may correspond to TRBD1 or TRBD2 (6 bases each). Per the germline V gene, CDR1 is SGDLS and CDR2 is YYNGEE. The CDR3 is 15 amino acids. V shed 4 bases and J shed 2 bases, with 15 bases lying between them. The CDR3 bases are TGTGCCAGCAGCCCCCGGGGGCAGCTACAAGAGACCCAGTACTTC. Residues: CASSPRGQLQETQYF. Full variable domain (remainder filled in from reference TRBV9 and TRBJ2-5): DSGVTQTPKHLITATGQRVTLRCSPRSGDLSVYWYQQSLDQGLQFLIQYYNGEERAKGNILERFSAQQFPDLHSELNLSSLELGDSALYFCASSPRGQLQETQYFGPGTRLLVL.

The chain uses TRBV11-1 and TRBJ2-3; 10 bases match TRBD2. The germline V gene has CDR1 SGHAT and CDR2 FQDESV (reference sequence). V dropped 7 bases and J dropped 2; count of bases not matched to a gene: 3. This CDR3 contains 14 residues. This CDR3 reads CASNGLAATDTQYF. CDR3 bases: TGTGCCAGCAATGGACTAGCGGCCACAGATACGCAGTATTTT.

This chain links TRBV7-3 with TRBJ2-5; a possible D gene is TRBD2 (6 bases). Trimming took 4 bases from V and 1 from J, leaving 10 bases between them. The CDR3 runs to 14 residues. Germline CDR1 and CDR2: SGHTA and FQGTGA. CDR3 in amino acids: CASSSASAQETQYF. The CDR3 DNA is TGTGCCAGCAGCTCGGCTAGCGCCCAAGAGACCCAGTACTTC.

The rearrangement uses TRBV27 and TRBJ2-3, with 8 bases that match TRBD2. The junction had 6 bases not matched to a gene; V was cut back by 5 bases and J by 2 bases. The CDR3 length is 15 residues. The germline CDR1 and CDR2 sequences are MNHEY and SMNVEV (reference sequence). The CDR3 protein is CASSGIAGNTDTQYF. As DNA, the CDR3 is TGTGCCAGCAGTGGGATAGCGGGGAACACAGATACGCAGTATTTT.

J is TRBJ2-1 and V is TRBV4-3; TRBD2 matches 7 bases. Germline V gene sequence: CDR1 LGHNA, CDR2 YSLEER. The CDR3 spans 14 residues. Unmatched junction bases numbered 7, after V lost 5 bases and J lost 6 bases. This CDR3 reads CASSSRLAPNEQFF. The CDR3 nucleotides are TGCGCCAGCAGCTCCCGACTAGCTCCCAATGAGCAGTTCTTC.

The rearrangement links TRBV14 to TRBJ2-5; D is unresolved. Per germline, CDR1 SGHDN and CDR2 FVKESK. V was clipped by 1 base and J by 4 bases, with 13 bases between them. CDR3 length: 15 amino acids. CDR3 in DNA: TGTGCCAGCAGCCAAGCCCGAGGTCCGGCAGAGACCCAGTACTTC. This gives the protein CASSQARGPAETQYF.

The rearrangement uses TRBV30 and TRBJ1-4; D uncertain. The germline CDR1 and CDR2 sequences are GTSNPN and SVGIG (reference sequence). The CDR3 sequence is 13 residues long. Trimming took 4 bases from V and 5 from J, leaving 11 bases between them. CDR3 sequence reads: CAWNLGINEKLFF. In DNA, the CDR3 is TGTGCCTGGAATCTGGGCATCAATGAAAAACTGTTTTTT.

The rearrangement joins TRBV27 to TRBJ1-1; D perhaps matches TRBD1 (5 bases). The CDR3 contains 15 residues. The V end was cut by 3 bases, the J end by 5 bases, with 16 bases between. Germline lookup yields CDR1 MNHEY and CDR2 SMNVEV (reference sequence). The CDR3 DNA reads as TGTGCCAGCAGTTTTGGGGGTTTGGGTAGTACTGAAGCTTTCTTT. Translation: CASSFGGLGSTEAFF.

CDR3 nucleotide sequence: TGCAGCGTTTCGCCGGGACAGGGGGATGCAGATACGCAGTATTTT. This translates into CSVSPGQGDADTQYF. The chain couples TRBV29-1 to TRBJ2-3, with TRBD1 identical over 11 bases. The CDR3 consists of 15 residues. Germline CDR1 reads SQVTM; CDR2 reads ANQGSEA. Germline trimming cut 5 bases from V and 4 bases from J; bases unmatched to any gene: 8.

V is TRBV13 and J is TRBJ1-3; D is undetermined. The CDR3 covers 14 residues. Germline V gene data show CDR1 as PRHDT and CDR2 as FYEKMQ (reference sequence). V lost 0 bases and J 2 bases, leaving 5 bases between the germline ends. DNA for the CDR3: TGTGCCAGCAGCTTAGGAGAAACTGGAAACACCATATATTTT. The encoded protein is CASSLGETGNTIYF.

CDR3 in amino acids: CASSASTGAGANVLTF. The DNA for the CDR3 is TGTGCCAGCAGCGCTTCGACAGGGGCTGGGGCCAACGTCCTGACTTTC. The chain has TRBV9 and TRBJ2-6; 8 nucleotides align to TRBD1. Germline V gene sequence: CDR1 SGDLS, CDR2 YYNGEE. Trimming cost V 3 bases and J 2 bases; bases outside gene matches: 4. The CDR3 runs 16 residues.

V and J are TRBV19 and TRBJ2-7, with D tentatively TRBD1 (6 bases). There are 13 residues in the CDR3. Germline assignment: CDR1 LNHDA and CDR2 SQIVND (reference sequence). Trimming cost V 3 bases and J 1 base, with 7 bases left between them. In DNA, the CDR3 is TGTGCCAGTAGTATGGGGGCTTCCTACGAGCAGTACTTC. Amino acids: CASSMGASYEQYF.

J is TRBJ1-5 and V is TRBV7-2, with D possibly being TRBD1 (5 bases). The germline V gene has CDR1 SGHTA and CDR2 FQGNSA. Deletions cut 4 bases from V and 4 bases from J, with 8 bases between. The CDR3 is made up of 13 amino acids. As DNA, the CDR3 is TGTGCCAGCAGCTCCCGGGGGAATCAGCCCCAGCATTTT. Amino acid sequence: CASSSRGNQPQHF.

Here the CDR3 DNA reads TGTGCCAGCAGCCTGGCCCGGACCGACACTGAAGCTTTCTTT. This translates into CASSLARTDTEAFF. The rearrangement joins TRBV27 to TRBJ1-1; D not resolved. Germline V gives CDR1 MNHEY, CDR2 SMNVEV (reference sequence). CDR3 length: 14 residues. Trimming took 6 bases from V and 3 from J, leaving 14 bases between them.

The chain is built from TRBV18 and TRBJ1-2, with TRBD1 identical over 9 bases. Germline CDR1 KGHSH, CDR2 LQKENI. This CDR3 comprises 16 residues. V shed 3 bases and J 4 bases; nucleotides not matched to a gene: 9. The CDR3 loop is CASSPLPGQGSYGYTF. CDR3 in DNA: TGTGCCAGCTCACCTCTACCGGGACAGGGTAGCTATGGCTACACCTTC. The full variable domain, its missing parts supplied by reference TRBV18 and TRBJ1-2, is NAGVMQNPRHLVRRRGQEARLRCSPMKGHSHVYWYRQLPEEGLKFMVYLQKENIIDESGMPKERFSAEFPKEGPSILRIQQVVRGDSAAYFCASSPLPGQGSYGYTFGSGTRLTVV.

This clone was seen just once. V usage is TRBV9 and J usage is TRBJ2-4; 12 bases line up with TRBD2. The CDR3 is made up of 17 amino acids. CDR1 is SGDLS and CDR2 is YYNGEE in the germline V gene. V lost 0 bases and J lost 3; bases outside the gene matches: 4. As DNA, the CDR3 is TGTGCCAGCAGCGTAGATGGGACTAGCGGGCTCAAAAACATTCAGTACTTC. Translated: CASSVDGTSGLKNIQYF.

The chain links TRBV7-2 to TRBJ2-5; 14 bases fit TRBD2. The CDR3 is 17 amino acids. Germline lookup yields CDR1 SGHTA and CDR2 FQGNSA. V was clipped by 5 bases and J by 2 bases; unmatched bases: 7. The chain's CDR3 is CASSPGLAGEGQETQYF. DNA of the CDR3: TGTGCCAGCAGCCCGGGACTAGCGGGAGAGGGGCAAGAGACCCAGTACTTC.

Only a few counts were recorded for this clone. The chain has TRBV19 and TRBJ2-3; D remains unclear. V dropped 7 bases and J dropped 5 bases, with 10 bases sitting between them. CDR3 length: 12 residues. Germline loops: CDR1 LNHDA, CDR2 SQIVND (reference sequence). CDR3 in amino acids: CASTSLGDTQYF. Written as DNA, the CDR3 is TGTGCCAGTACATCCCTCGGAGATACGCAGTATTTT.

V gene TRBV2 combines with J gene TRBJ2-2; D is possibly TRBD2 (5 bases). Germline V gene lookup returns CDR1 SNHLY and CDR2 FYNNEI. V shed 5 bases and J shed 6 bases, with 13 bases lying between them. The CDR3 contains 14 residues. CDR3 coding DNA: TGTGCCAGCAGTTTCCAACTAGTCCCCGGGGAGCTGTTTTTT. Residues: CASSFQLVPGELFF.

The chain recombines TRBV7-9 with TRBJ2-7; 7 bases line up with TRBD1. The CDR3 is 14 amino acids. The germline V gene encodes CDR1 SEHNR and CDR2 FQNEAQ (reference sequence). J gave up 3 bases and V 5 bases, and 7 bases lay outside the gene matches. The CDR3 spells CASSPGTVIYEQYF. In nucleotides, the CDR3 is TGTGCCAGCAGCCCCGGGACAGTTATCTACGAGCAGTACTTC. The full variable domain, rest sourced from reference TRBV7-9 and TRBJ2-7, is DTGVSQNPRHKITKRGQNVTFRCDPISEHNRLYWYRQTLGQGPEFLTYFQNEAQLEKSRLLSDRFSAERPKGSFSTLEIQRTEQGDSAMYLCASSPGTVIYEQYFGPGTRLTVT.

The CDR3 loop reads CSVDGTGQGSYEQYF. The CDR3 region has the DNA TGCAGCGTTGACGGGACGGGACAGGGCTCCTACGAGCAGTACTTC. The chain links TRBV29-1 to TRBJ2-7; 9 bases agree with TRBD1. CDR3 length: 15 residues. The germline V gene has CDR1 SQVTM and CDR2 ANQGSEA. V lost 3 bases, J lost 0 bases, and 6 bases stayed unmatched.